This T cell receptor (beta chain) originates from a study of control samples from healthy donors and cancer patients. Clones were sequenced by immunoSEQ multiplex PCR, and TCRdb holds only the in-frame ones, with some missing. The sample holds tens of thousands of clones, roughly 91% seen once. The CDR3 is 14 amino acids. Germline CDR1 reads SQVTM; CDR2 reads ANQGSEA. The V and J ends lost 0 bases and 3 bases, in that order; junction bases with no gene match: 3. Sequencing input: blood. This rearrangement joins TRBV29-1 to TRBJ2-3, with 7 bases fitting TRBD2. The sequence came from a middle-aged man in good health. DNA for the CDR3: TGCAGCGTTGAAGAAGGCGGGGGTACAGATACGCAGTATTTT. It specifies CSVEEGGGTDTQYF.